The 7 T cell receptor beta chains reported below all come from one sample, sequenced in a study of T cell responses to AZD1222 COVID-19 vaccine. The method was immunoSEQ multiplex PCR; TCRdb's version includes in-frame clones alone and lacks a portion of them. The table shows about 140,000 clones, with approximately 90% occurring only once. This specimen consisted of peripheral blood, obtained 28 days after the second AZD1222 dose. These receptors all come from an adult who received the AZD1222 COVID-19 vaccine.

Turning to this clone: Other DNA sequences within the sample encode an identical CDR3. The V call is TRBV19, the J call TRBJ1-1; D gene uncertain. Germline-derived CDR1 and CDR2 are LNHDA and SQIVND (reference sequence). CDR3 length equals 13 residues. Trimming removed 5 bases from V and 2 bases from J, with 9 bases in between. The DNA for the CDR3 is TGTGCCAGTAGTTCCTCGGTTAACACTGAAGCTTTCTTT. It specifies CASSSSVNTEAFF.

V usage is TRBV19 and J usage is TRBJ1-1, with D possibly TRBD1 on 5 matching bases. Trimming removed 3 bases from V and 5 bases from J, with 13 bases in between. The CDR3 consists of 14 residues. The germline CDR1 and CDR2 sequences are LNHDA and SQIVND (reference sequence). The CDR3 bases are TGTGCCAGTAGTATCTCCCGGGGCCGGACTGAAGCTTTCTTT. Protein product: CASSISRGRTEAFF.

The rearrangement joins TRBV6-1 to TRBJ2-1, with D unclear. This CDR3 spans 16 amino acids. V was shortened by 1 base and J by 2 bases, with 12 bases between the two germline ends. The germline V gene encodes CDR1 MNHNS and CDR2 SASEGT. The CDR3 protein is CASSEDGVLPYNEQFF. The CDR3 nucleotides read TGTGCCAGCAGTGAAGATGGGGTCCTGCCCTACAATGAGCAGTTCTTC.

This chain joins TRBV4-2 and TRBJ1-2; D is unresolved. The CDR3 has 13 residues. Trimming took off 6 bases at V and 2 bases at J, with 10 bases between the two ends. Germline V lookup: CDR1 LGHNA, CDR2 YNFKEQ. This CDR3 is CASSRAENYGYTF. CDR3 bases: TGTGCCAGCAGTCGAGCAGAGAACTATGGCTACACCTTC.

The gene calls are TRBV5-8 and TRBJ1-5, with D unclear. This CDR3 contains 16 residues. The V gene lost 1 base and the J gene lost 0 bases, with 11 bases spanning the gap. Germline CDR1 is SGHTS and CDR2 is YDEGEE. The DNA for the CDR3 is TGTGCCAGCAGCTTGTTATTAGAGTATAGCAATCAGCCCCAGCATTTT. As protein: CASSLLLEYSNQPQHF.

The chain links TRBV21-1 to TRBJ1-2; TRBD1 reflects the table's D call only, with no check against the DNA. TRBV21-1 is shown as a pseudogene. The CDR3 extends over 13 amino acids. The CDR3 loop reads CASRGTGIYGYTF. The CDR3 DNA follows: TGTGCCAGCCGGGGGACAGGAATCTATGGCTACACCTTC.

The chain couples TRBV5-6 to TRBJ1-6, with D unclear. CDR3 size: 15 residues. Trimming pared 4 bases from V and 10 bases from J, leaving 18 bases between. CDR1 SGHDT and CDR2 YYEEEE come from the germline V gene. In DNA, the CDR3 is TGTGCCAGCAGCCCCCCCCGGGAGATCGGATCACCCCTCCACTTT. Encoded protein: CASSPPREIGSPLHF. Together with reference TRBV5-6 and TRBJ1-6, the CDR3 gives the full variable domain: DAGVTQSPTHLIKTRGQQVTLRCSPKSGHDTVSWYQQALGQGPQFIFQYYEEEERQRGNFPDRFSGHQFPNYSSELNVNALLLGDSALYLCASSPPREIGSPLHFGNGTRLTVT.